This T cell receptor beta chain was found in a study of regulatory T cells in long-lasting Graves disease. The sample's time point: persistent/refractory GD, antithyroid drugs over 5 years with positive TRAb. PBMC-extracted RNA yielded the TCR library. The CDR3 is 14 residues long. Between the trimmed V and J ends, which lost 3 bases and 2 bases, there was a span of 12 bases. Germline V gives CDR1 SGHNT, CDR2 YYREEE (reference sequence). Combining iRepertoire HTBI primers with Arm-PCR of CDR3 regions, the authors built TCR beta libraries. TCRdb used MiXCR to reprocess the multiplex PCR reads, holding one entry per CDR3 protein. The sample consists of about 430,000 distinct CDR3 sequences, roughly 21% of them appearing once. This clonotype was detected ten times or more.

This clonotype was obtained from a female donor with Graves disease. The sample here was peripheral blood mononuclear cells (PBMCs), taken when the disease was refractory, from a patient treated with antithyroid drugs. The rearrangement uses TRBV5-4 and TRBJ2-7, with D maybe TRBD2 (7 bases). The CDR3 DNA reads as TGTGCCAGCAGCTCAAAGGGGGGGGCCTACGAGCAGTACTTC. Residues: CASSSKGGAYEQYF.